The 22 T cell receptor beta chains listed next were all sequenced from one sample in a study of beta chain features in type 1 diabetes. Reverse transcribing all isolated RNA meant expressed TCRB transcripts were sequenced. The protocol was immunoSEQ multiplex PCR, while the TCRdb copy is restricted to in-frame clones and leaves out a portion. The repertoire includes about 270,000 clones, 12% to 15% of them detected once, and about 0.027% sits in the top ten. The sample consisted of naive CD4+ T cells from blood. Every receptor here comes from a woman aged 40 to 50 in good health.

This clone has just a few counts. This rearrangement joins TRBV11-2 to TRBJ1-1, with 7 bases identical to TRBD1. The CDR3 is made up of 14 amino acids. Germline V gene sequence: CDR1 SGHAT, CDR2 FQNNGV. The V segment lost 1 base and the J segment 5 bases; nucleotides outside the gene matches: 4. The CDR3 protein is CASSLVAGGTEAFF. The DNA of the CDR3 is TGTGCCAGCAGCTTAGTAGCAGGGGGAACTGAAGCTTTCTTT.

This clone turned up a few times. This chain connects TRBV7-2 to TRBJ1-5; no firm D call. Trimming removed 0 bases at V and 4 bases at J, with 10 bases between. CDR3 length equals 15 residues. Germline lookup yields CDR1 SGHTA and CDR2 FQGNSA. CDR3 loop: CASSLAGRGNQPQHF. The CDR3 region has the DNA TGTGCCAGCAGCTTAGCCGGCAGAGGAAATCAGCCCCAGCATTTT.

Only a few counts were recorded for this clone. The chain uses TRBV7-2 and TRBJ2-7, with a weak D call TRBD1 (6 bases). CDR1 is SGHTA and CDR2 is FQGNSA in the germline V gene. The CDR3 is 14 amino acids. V gave up 1 base and J gave up 0 bases, with 7 bases separating them. The CDR3 nucleotides read TGTGCCAGCAGCTTAGGGGGGCCCTCCTACGAGCAGTACTTC. Its protein product is CASSLGGPSYEQYF.

The chain has TRBV4-3 and TRBJ2-3; tentatively, D is TRBD2 (6 bases). The CDR3 has 15 amino acids. Germline values: CDR1 LGHNA, CDR2 YSLEER. With 2 bases removed from V and 0 bases from J, the gap between germline ends came to 9 bases. CDR3 region: CASSQTGTSTDTQYF. CDR3 DNA sequence: TGCGCCAGCAGCCAAACCGGGACTAGCACAGATACGCAGTATTTT.

This chain uses TRBV6-5 with TRBJ2-7, with 7 nucleotides matching TRBD1. The CDR3 is made up of 15 amino acids. The junction had 4 bases not matched to a gene; V was cut back by 0 bases and J by 2 bases. The germline CDR1 and CDR2 sequences are MNHEY and SVGAGI. Here the CDR3 reads CASSYSTGTPYEQYF. The DNA for the CDR3 is TGTGCCAGCAGTTACTCGACAGGGACCCCCTACGAGCAGTACTTC.

The chain joins TRBV4-1 to TRBJ2-7; 11 bases are shared with TRBD1. Unmatched junction bases numbered 4, after V lost 3 bases and J lost 3 bases. The V gene's germline CDR1 is MGHRA and CDR2 YSYEKL. CDR3 length equals 15 residues. The CDR3 reads CASSQMGQGGYEQYF. The CDR3 DNA sequence: TGCGCCAGCAGCCAGATGGGACAGGGGGGCTACGAGCAGTACTTC.

This clone occurred once. The chain couples TRBV6-5 to TRBJ2-1; 7 bases align to TRBD2. The CDR3 loop spans 13 amino acids. The V gene end was trimmed by 5 bases and the J gene end by 10 bases; junction bases not matched to a gene: 8. Germline assignment: CDR1 MNHEY and CDR2 SVGAGI. This CDR3 reads CASSKRSGEEQFF. The CDR3 nucleotides read TGTGCCAGCAGTAAAAGAAGCGGGGAGGAGCAGTTCTTC.

This clone was seen more than once but under ten times. The CDR3 spells CASSRRGQTGELFF. The CDR3 DNA reads as TGTGCCAGCAGCCGGAGGGGGCAAACCGGGGAGCTGTTTTTT. V gene TRBV11-3 combines with J gene TRBJ2-2; D is possibly TRBD1 (7 bases). Germline V lookup: CDR1 SGHNT, CDR2 YENEEA. CDR3 size: 14 residues. Trimming shortened V by 5 bases and J by 5 bases, and 12 bases separated the two germline ends.

The rearrangement joins TRBV6-6 to TRBJ2-7; D uncertain. V was cut by 6 bases and J by 0 bases, with 15 bases left in between. Germline V gene sequence: CDR1 MNHNY, CDR2 SVGAGI (reference sequence). CDR3 length: 15 residues. The CDR3 nucleotides are TGTGCCAGCAGACTGAGAAGCGAAGCCTCCTACGAGCAGTACTTC. This encodes CASRLRSEASYEQYF.

V usage is TRBV6-5 and J usage is TRBJ2-1, with TRBD2 matching over 9 bases. The CDR3 has 15 amino acids. J lost 2 bases, V lost 6 bases, and 5 bases had no gene match. CDR1 and CDR2 from the germline V gene are MNHEY and SVGAGI. The CDR3 loop is CASSLLAGPYNEQFF. The CDR3 bases are TGTGCCAGCAGCCTCCTAGCGGGGCCCTACAATGAGCAGTTCTTC.

CDR3 coding DNA: TGTGCCAGCTCACCACCGTGGACAGGGGACTCCCAAGAGACCCAGTACTTC. Translated: CASSPPWTGDSQETQYF. The chain combines TRBV18 with TRBJ2-5; TRBD1 aligns across 9 bases. The J segment lost 1 base and the V segment lost 0 bases, leaving 6 bases of the junction unmatched. This CDR3 region has 17 residues. Looked up from germline, CDR1 is KGHSH and CDR2 is LQKENI.

A few counts support this clone. V usage is TRBV27 and J usage is TRBJ1-5; D is unresolved. Germline assignment: CDR1 MNHEY and CDR2 SMNVEV (reference sequence). Trimming shortened V by 4 bases and J by 5 bases, and 9 bases separated the two germline ends. This CDR3 is built from 13 residues. CDR3 loop: CASSWAADQPQHF. The CDR3 bases are TGTGCCAGCAGTTGGGCAGCGGATCAGCCCCAGCATTTT.

This clone was observed a few times. The rearrangement links TRBV7-9 to TRBJ2-7; D gene uncertain. Germline lookup yields CDR1 SEHNR and CDR2 FQNEAQ (reference sequence). Trimming took off 0 bases at V and 1 base at J, with 7 bases between the two ends. This CDR3 region has 14 residues. This CDR3 reads CASSLAARSYEQYF. The DNA of the CDR3 is TGTGCCAGCAGCTTAGCAGCAAGATCCTACGAGCAGTACTTC.

This clone came up a few times. The V and J genes are TRBV2 and TRBJ1-4; D remains unclear. The CDR3 contains 11 residues. From germline, CDR1 is SNHLY and CDR2 FYNNEI. The V gene lost 7 bases and the J gene lost 8 bases, with 8 bases spanning the gap. Written as DNA, the CDR3 is TGTGCCAGCACCTACAGCGAAAAACTGTTTTTT. Translation: CASTYSEKLFF.

This clone has more than one count but fewer than ten. V usage is TRBV6-5 and J usage is TRBJ2-6; D is perhaps TRBD2 (6 bases). CDR1 is MNHEY, CDR2 SVGAGI, per germline. V lost 7 bases, J lost 8 bases, and 18 bases lay in between. CDR3 size: 15 residues. The CDR3 sequence is CASTLGGAGPNVLTF. CDR3 coding DNA: TGTGCCAGCACACTTGGCGGGGCAGGTCCCAACGTCCTGACTTTC.

This clone was recorded at least ten times. The chain joins TRBV7-9 to TRBJ1-6; D possibly corresponds to TRBD1 (5 bases). From germline, CDR1 is SEHNR and CDR2 FQNEAQ (reference sequence). With 6 bases removed from V and 10 bases from J, the gap between germline ends came to 19 bases. The CDR3 is 15 amino acids. DNA of the CDR3: TGTGCCAGCAGTTCCCAAGCCAGGGACTTGTCACCCCTCCACTTT. Its translation: CASSSQARDLSPLHF.

This clone came up many times. The J gene is TRBJ2-4, the V gene TRBV13; TRBD2 aligns across 8 bases. CDR3 length: 19 amino acids. Germline CDR1 PRHDT, CDR2 FYEKMQ (reference sequence). V lost 5 bases and J lost 0; bases outside the gene matches: 15. The CDR3 DNA is TGTGCCAGCAGCCAGCGGGGGTGGGACGGAAAATTAGCCAAAAACATTCAGTACTTC. Its protein is CASSQRGWDGKLAKNIQYF.

This chain uses TRBV4-1 with TRBJ1-2; tentative D call: TRBD1 (6 bases). Germline assignment: CDR1 MGHRA and CDR2 YSYEKL. The length of the CDR3 is 15 residues. Trimming stripped 3 bases from V and 4 bases from J, with 15 bases between. CDR3 region: CASSQAQGTAYGYTF. The CDR3 bases are TGCGCCAGCAGCCAGGCACAGGGAACCGCCTATGGCTACACCTTC.

The sample holds many counts of this clone. The sample contains more than one DNA sequence encoding this CDR3. The V and J genes are TRBV29-1 and TRBJ1-5; weak D call: TRBD1 (6 bases). CDR1 is SQVTM, CDR2 ANQGSEA, per germline. V was cut by 4 bases and J by 4 bases, with 11 bases left in between. CDR3 length equals 13 residues. The CDR3 is CSVGSGTNQPQHF. The CDR3 DNA reads as TGCAGCGTTGGAAGCGGGACAAATCAGCCCCAGCATTTT.

This clone was observed a handful of times. V usage is TRBV6-4 and J usage is TRBJ1-5; maybe TRBD1 (5 bases). Trimming stripped 2 bases from V and 3 bases from J, with 11 bases between. From germline, CDR1 is MRHNA and CDR2 SNTAGT. This CDR3 is built from 15 residues. In DNA form, the CDR3 reads TGTGCCAGCAGTGACGAGGCAGGGTTCAATCAGCCCCAGCATTTT. Protein sequence: CASSDEAGFNQPQHF.

About this clone: The DNA is left out, because the CDR3 cannot be placed on it with certainty; the CDR3 is given as TCRdb lists it. The CDR3 loop is CASILERYGYTF. The rearrangement uses TRBV2 and TRBJ1-2. Germline V gene data show CDR1 as SNHLY and CDR2 as FYNNEI. The CDR3 is 12 residues long, counting both termini.

This clone turned up a few times. This chain uses TRBV7-2 with TRBJ2-5; 10 bases match TRBD2. This CDR3 spans 14 amino acids. From germline, CDR1 is SGHTA and CDR2 FQGNSA. J lost 6 bases, V lost 7 bases, and 8 bases had no gene match. The CDR3 coding sequence is TGTGCCAGCAACCAGCGGGGGGGCCTGCAGACCCAGTACTTC. Encoded protein: CASNQRGGLQTQYF.